The clone carrying this T cell receptor beta chain was found a few times. TCRdb re-called the PCR reads with MiXCR, one entry per CDR3 protein. Here the sample spans nearly 55,000 distinct CDR3 sequences, just over 35% being singletons. The source of the sample is a study of molecular identifiers for immune sequencing clone quantification. It was from 20,000 to 1,000,000 sorted cells, with 10%, 30% or 50% RNA, that naive CD8 libraries came. Based on a CD8+CD4-CCR7+CD45RA+ profile, naive CD8 T cells were sorted. Per the germline V gene, CDR1 is SGHNT and CDR2 is YYREEE (reference sequence). This CDR3 has 16 residues. V lost 4 bases to trimming and J lost 1 base; unmatched junction nucleotides: 3.

The sample consisted of naive CD8+ T cells from blood, with Jurkat cell RNA spiked in. The subset denotes: FACS-sorted CD8+CD4-CCR7+CD45RA+ naive T cells. This chain uses TRBV5-4 with TRBJ2-2, with 11 bases matching TRBD2. This receptor was taken from a human donor in good health. Some libraries in this study had Jurkat cell RNA spiked in. This chain's CDR3 is CASSPGLAGNTGELFF. In DNA form, the CDR3 reads TGTGCCAGCAGCCCTGGACTAGCGGGGAACACCGGGGAGCTGTTTTTT. The full variable domain, in which reference TRBV5-4 and TRBJ2-2 provide the parts outside the CDR3, is ETGVTQSPTHLIKTRGQQVTLRCSSQSGHNTVSWYQQALGQGPQFIFQYYREEENGRGNFPPRFSGLQFPNYSSELNVNALELDDSALYLCASSPGLAGNTGELFFGEGSRLTVL.